This T cell receptor beta chain was captured by sequencing in a study of T cell repertoires in cytomegalovirus infection. Study context: Indicated by public TCR beta signatures were CMV infection and matching HLA type.

TCRdb re-called the reads through MiXCR, storing one row per CDR3 protein. The table has about 600,000 distinct CDR3 sequences, 24% seen once. This clonotype was detected ten times or more. Its antigen is unknown. Germline V CDR1 and CDR2: SGHTA, FQGNSA. The CDR3 spans 14 residues. V was clipped by 0 bases and J by 9 bases; unmatched bases: 5. The study's findings and limits: Identification of carriers of CMV plus the relevant HLA was performed using cumulative public TCR beta family frequency. The ex vivo response was dominated by HLA-C-restricted CMV-specific TCR beta clonotypes.

This TCR derives from a human donor in good health (CMV status not recorded). Some clones in this sample may be carry-over from other donors' samples. The chain uses TRBV7-2 and TRBJ1-5, with TRBD1 matching over 7 bases. Sequencing was done on a sample of CD8+ T cells from PBMCs. CDR3 DNA sequence: TGTGCCAGCAGCTTAGCCGGACAGGTCGGGCCCCAGCATTTT. Protein sequence: CASSLAGQVGPQHF.